This entry is about one T cell receptor beta chain. This sample is part of a study of CD8 T cells in Susac syndrome. With random hexamers, reverse transcription was performed on about 0.45 to 1 ug of RNA. One entry per CDR3 protein, called by TCRdb with MiXCR from the immunoSEQ multiplex PCR reads. The sample shows about 300,000 distinct CDR3 sequences, approximately 85% of them seen only once. Germline V gene data show CDR1 as SGHNT and CDR2 as YYREEE (reference sequence). V gave up 1 base and J gave up 2 bases, with 7 bases separating them. The CDR3 is made up of 13 amino acids. This sequence was found in a human donor with multiple sclerosis. The sequencing sample was made of CD8+ T cells from PBMCs. V is TRBV5-4 and J is TRBJ2-7; no definite D call. The CDR3 sequence is CASSLKGPYEQYF. In nucleotides, the CDR3 is TGTGCCAGCAGCTTGAAGGGTCCCTACGAGCAGTACTTC.